This T cell receptor beta chain derives from a study of T-cell reconstitution after alpha-beta-depleted transplantation in children. General study findings and limits: TCRbeta diversity was high at day 60 in some patients (a result of surviving recipient T cells and thymic progenitors). A year post-transplant, T-cell counts and diversity derived mostly from newly produced T cells.

This clonotype appeared many times. What it binds is unknown. V lost 9 bases and J lost 0, with 19 bases in between. The CDR3 spans 16 residues. CDR1 is KGHDR, CDR2 SFDVKD, per germline. Preparation of the TCRbeta library involved a method that used unique molecular identifiers. MiXCR, applied by TCRdb to the PCR reads, yields one record per CDR3 protein. This table holds 250,000 to 300,000 distinct CDR3 sequences, about 7.3% found once. This TCR derives from a female patient aged 2-9 years who had a stem cell transplant for Fanconi anemia, so the T cells may come from the graft donor. Sequencing used peripheral blood, obtained 360 days after TCRalphabeta/CD19-depleted stem cell transplant. This rearrangement joins TRBV24-1 to TRBJ1-1; perhaps TRBD1 as D (6 bases). CDR3 loop: CATRSTGRGVNTEAFF. As DNA, the CDR3 is TGTGCCACCCGATCTACAGGGCGTGGGGTGAACACTGAAGCTTTCTTT.